The 8 T cell receptor beta chains presented below share a single source sample, sequenced in a study of blood T cell repertoires in COVID-19. Some clones are missing from TCRdb's copy, which holds only in-frame ones; the method was immunoSEQ multiplex PCR. The sample has some 11,000 clones; 82% are singletons. Sequenced sample: peripheral blood. These receptors originate from a woman aged 55-70 years with acute or convalescent COVID-19.

In its sample, this clone was seen once. The genes are TRBV9 and TRBJ2-3; 8 bases map to TRBD2. V dropped 4 bases and J dropped 2; count of bases not matched to a gene: 6. Germline values: CDR1 SGDLS, CDR2 YYNGEE. CDR3 length: 15 residues. The CDR3: CASSSTGGATDTQYF. For the CDR3, the DNA is TGTGCCAGCAGCTCCACCGGGGGGGCCACAGATACGCAGTATTTT.

The rearrangement uses TRBV12-3 or TRBV12-4 and TRBJ1-2; D possibly corresponds to TRBD1 (6 bases). The CDR3 consists of 13 residues. Trimming removed 10 bases from V and 3 bases from J, with 15 bases in between. The CDR3 DNA reads TGTGCCATAAGACAGGATGGAGACTATGGCTACACCTTC. This gives the protein CAIRQDGDYGYTF.

The genes are TRBV6-1 and TRBJ1-1; D may be TRBD1 (5 bases). Between the trimmed V and J ends, which lost 3 bases and 6 bases, there was a span of 23 bases. Germline V CDR1 and CDR2: MNHNS, SASEGT. CDR3 length: 17 amino acids. The CDR3 DNA reads TGTGCCAGCAGTGACGGGGACTACCCACCGCGGAGGTCTGAAGCTTTCTTT. Residues: CASSDGDYPPRRSEAFF.

This chain connects TRBV21-1 to TRBJ2-5; the D call of TRBD1 is as the table states it, not checked on the DNA. TRBV21-1 is deemed a pseudogene. This CDR3 has 16 amino acids. The CDR3 loop reads CASSKAPTGKRETQYF. The CDR3 bases are TGTGCCAGCAGCAAAGCGCCGACAGGGAAAAGGGAGACCCAGTACTTC.

The chain has TRBV27 and TRBJ2-7; 12 bases agree with TRBD1. Per the germline V gene, CDR1 is MNHEY and CDR2 is SMNVEV (reference sequence). This CDR3 has 15 amino acids. J lost 4 bases, V lost 2 bases, and 3 bases had no gene match. CDR3 nucleotides: TGTGCCAGCAGTTTAGGGACAGGGGGCTCTTACGAGCAGTACTTC. Translating it yields CASSLGTGGSYEQYF.

V gene TRBV5-6 combines with J gene TRBJ1-1; TRBD1 matches at 10 bases. The CDR3 runs 16 residues. Looked up from germline, CDR1 is SGHDT and CDR2 is YYEEEE. V lost 3 bases to trimming and J lost 0 bases; unmatched junction nucleotides: 5. CDR3 region: CASSSRQGALNTEAFF. Here the CDR3 DNA reads TGTGCCAGCAGCTCCAGACAGGGGGCCTTGAACACTGAAGCTTTCTTT.

This clone was recorded a few times. V is TRBV18 and J is TRBJ2-2; 13 bases align to TRBD2. J was trimmed by 2 bases and V by 4 bases; bases with no gene match: 16. The CDR3 is made up of 21 amino acids. Germline-derived CDR1 and CDR2 are KGHSH and LQKENI. CDR3 sequence (DNA): TGTGCCAGCTCACTCCTGAGGTACAACGGACTAGCGGGGGCTAACACCGGGGAGCTGTTTTTT. Its protein product is CASSLLRYNGLAGANTGELFF.

The V and J genes are TRBV5-1 and TRBJ1-2; the D is unclear. V lost 3 bases to trimming and J lost 8 bases, with 8 bases between them. Germline V gives CDR1 SGHRS, CDR2 YFSETQ. This CDR3 is 11 amino acids long. CDR3 sequence (DNA): TGCGCCAGCAGCTCGTTCTCCGGCTACACCTTC. Translating it yields CASSSFSGYTF. The complete variable domain, with remaining parts taken from reference TRBV5-1 and TRBJ1-2, reads KAGVTQTPRYLIKTRGQQVTLSCSPISGHRSVSWYQQTPGQGLQFLFEYFSETQRNKGNFPGRFSGRQFSNSRSEMNVSTLELGDSALYLCASSSFSGYTFGSGTRLTVV.